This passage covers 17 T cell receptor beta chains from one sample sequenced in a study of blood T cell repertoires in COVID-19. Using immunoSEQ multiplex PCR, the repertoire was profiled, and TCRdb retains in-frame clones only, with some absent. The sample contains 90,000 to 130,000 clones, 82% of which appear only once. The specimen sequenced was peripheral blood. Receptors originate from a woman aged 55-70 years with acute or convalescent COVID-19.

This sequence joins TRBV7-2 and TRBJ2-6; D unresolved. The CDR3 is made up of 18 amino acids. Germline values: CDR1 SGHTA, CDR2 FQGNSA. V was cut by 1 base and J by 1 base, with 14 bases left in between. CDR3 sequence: CASSLVFGQLSGANVLTF. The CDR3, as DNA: TGTGCCAGCAGCTTAGTTTTTGGGCAGCTATCTGGGGCCAACGTCCTGACTTTC.

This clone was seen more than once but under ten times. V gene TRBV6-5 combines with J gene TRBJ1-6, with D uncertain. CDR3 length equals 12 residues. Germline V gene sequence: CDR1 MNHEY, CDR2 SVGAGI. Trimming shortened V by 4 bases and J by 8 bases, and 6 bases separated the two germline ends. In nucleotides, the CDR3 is TGTGCCAGCAGTTTTTATGATTCACCCCTCCACTTT. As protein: CASSFYDSPLHF.

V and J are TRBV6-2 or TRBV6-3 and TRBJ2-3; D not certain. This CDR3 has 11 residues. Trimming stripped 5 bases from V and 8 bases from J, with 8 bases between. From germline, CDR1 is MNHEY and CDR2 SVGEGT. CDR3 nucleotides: TGTGCCAGCAGTCCCTCGGGTACGCAGTATTTT. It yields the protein CASSPSGTQYF.

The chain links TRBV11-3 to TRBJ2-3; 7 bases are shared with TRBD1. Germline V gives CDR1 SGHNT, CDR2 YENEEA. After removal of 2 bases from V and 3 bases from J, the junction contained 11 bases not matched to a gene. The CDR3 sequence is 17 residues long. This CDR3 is CASSLSTTGAGTDTQYF. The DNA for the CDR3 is TGTGCCAGCAGCTTAAGCACTACAGGGGCAGGAACAGATACGCAGTATTTT.

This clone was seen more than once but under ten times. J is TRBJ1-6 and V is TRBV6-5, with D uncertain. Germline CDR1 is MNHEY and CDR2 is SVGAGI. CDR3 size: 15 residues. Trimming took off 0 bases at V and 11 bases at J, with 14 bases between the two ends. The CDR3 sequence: CASSYSISLKTPLHF. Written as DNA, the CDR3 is TGTGCCAGCAGTTACTCGATCTCACTCAAGACACCCCTCCACTTT.

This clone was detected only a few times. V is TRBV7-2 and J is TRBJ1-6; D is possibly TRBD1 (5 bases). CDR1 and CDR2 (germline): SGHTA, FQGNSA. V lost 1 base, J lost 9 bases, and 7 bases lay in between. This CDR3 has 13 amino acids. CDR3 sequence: CASSLEDTSPLHF. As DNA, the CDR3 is TGTGCCAGCAGCTTAGAGGACACTTCACCCCTCCACTTT.

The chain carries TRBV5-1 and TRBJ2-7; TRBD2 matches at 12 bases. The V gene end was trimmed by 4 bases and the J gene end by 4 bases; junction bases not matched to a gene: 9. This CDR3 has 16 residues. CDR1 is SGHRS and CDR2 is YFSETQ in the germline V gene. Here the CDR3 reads CASSMGASGGAYEQYF. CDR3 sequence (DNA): TGCGCCAGCAGCATGGGAGCTAGCGGGGGGGCATACGAGCAGTACTTC.

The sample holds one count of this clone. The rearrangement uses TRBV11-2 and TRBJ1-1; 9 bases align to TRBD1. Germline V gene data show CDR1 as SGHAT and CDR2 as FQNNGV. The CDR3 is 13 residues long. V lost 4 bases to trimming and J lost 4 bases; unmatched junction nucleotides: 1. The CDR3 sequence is CASSWTGATEAFF. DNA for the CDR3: TGTGCCAGCAGCTGGACAGGGGCCACTGAAGCTTTCTTT.

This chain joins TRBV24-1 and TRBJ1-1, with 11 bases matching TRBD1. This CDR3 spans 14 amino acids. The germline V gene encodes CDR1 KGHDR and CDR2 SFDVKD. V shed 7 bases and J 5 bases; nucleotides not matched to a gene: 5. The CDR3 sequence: CATRGGTGGTEAFF. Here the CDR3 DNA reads TGTGCCACCAGGGGCGGGACAGGGGGTACTGAAGCTTTCTTT.

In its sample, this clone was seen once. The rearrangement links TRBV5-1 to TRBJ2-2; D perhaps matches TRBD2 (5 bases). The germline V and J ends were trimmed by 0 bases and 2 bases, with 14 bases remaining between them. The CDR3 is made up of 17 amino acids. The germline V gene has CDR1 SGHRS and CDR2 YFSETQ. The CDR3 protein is CASSLDGISVNTGELFF. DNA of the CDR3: TGCGCCAGCAGCTTGGACGGGATATCGGTAAACACCGGGGAGCTGTTTTTT.

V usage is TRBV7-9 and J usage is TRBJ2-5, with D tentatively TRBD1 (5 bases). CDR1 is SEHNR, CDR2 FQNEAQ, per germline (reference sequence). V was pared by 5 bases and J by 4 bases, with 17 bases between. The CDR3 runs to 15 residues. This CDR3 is CASSQGQGWAETQYF. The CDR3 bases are TGTGCCAGCAGCCAAGGGCAGGGTTGGGCAGAGACCCAGTACTTC. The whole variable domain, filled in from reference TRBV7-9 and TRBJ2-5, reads DTGVSQNPRHKITKRGQNVTFRCDPISEHNRLYWYRQTLGQGPEFLTYFQNEAQLEKSRLLSDRFSAERPKGSFSTLEIQRTEQGDSAMYLCASSQGQGWAETQYFGPGTRLLVL.

CDR3 protein: CATSGGHTGNTEAFF. Here the CDR3 DNA reads TGTGCCACCAGTGGGGGGCATACAGGAAACACTGAAGCTTTCTTT. The J gene is TRBJ1-1, the V gene TRBV24-1, with D perhaps matching TRBD1 (6 bases). The germline V gene encodes CDR1 KGHDR and CDR2 SFDVKD. This CDR3 is 15 amino acids long. V was clipped by 5 bases and J by 2 bases, with 14 bases between them.

CDR3 coding DNA: TGTGCCACCAGTTTCCCGGGACTAGCGGGGGAGGAGCAGTTCTTC. It is translated as CATSFPGLAGEEQFF. V is TRBV24-1 and J is TRBJ2-1, with 14 bases fitting TRBD2. This CDR3 spans 15 amino acids. Trimming took 6 bases from V and 10 from J; bases not matched to a gene: 7. The germline gives CDR1 KGHDR, CDR2 SFDVKD.

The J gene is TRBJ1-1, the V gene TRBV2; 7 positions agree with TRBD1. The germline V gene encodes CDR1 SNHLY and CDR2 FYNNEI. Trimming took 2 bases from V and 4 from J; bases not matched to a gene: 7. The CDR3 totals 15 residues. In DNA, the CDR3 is TGTGCCAGCAGTGAAAGGGACAGCAGGATCACTGAAGCTTTCTTT. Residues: CASSERDSRITEAFF.

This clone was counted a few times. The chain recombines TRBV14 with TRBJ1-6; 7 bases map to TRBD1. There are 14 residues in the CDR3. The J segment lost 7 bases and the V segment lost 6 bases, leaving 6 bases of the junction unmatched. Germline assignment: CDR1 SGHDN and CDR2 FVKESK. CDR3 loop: CASRSGTANSPLHF. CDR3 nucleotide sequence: TGTGCCAGCAGGAGTGGGACAGCGAATTCACCCCTCCACTTT. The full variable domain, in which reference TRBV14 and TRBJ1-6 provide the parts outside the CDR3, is EAGVTQFPSHSVIEKGQTVTLRCDPISGHDNLYWYRRVMGKEIKFLLHFVKESKQDESGMPNNRFLAERTGGTYSTLKVQPAELEDSGVYFCASRSGTANSPLHFGNGTRLTVT.

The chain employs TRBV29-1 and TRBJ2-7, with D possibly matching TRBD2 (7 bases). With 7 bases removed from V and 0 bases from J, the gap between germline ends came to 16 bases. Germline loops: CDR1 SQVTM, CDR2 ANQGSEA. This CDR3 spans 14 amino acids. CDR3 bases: TGCAGCGCGTGGGGGCGGGGGAACTCCTACGAGCAGTACTTC. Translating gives CSAWGRGNSYEQYF.

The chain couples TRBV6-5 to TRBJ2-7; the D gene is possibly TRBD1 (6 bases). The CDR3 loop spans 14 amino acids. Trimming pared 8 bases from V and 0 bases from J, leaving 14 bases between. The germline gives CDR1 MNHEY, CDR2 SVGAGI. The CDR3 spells CASRSGVGSYEQYF. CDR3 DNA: TGTGCCAGCCGCTCAGGGGTGGGCTCCTACGAGCAGTACTTC.